These 6 T cell receptor beta chains were all obtained from the same sample, sequenced in a study of CD8+ T cells in alopecia areata. Treatment given: oral pan-JAK inhibitor, 5-10 mg twice daily. It was cDNA, reverse transcribed from extracted RNA, that served as the sequencing template. TCRdb's table, derived via immunoSEQ multiplex PCR, lists solely in-frame clones and lacks some. The table has roughly 100,000 clones, 50% to 75% seen once. The sample here was CD8+ T cells sorted from blood, taken at week 4, from a patient treated with tofacitinib. The receptors stem from a human donor with alopecia areata.

V and J are TRBV5-1 and TRBJ2-3; D call uncertain. This CDR3 has 13 amino acids. Trimming took 2 bases from V and 0 from J, leaving 4 bases between them. CDR1 and CDR2 (germline): SGHRS, YFSETQ. This CDR3 is CASSFSSTDTQYF. In nucleotides, the CDR3 is TGCGCCAGCAGCTTCAGTAGCACAGATACGCAGTATTTT.

The chain is built from TRBV25-1 and TRBJ2-7; 9 bases are a match to TRBD1. The CDR3 runs to 12 residues. The V segment lost 10 bases and the J segment 5 bases; nucleotides outside the gene matches: 6. Germline V gene data show CDR1 as MGHDK and CDR2 as SYGVNS. The CDR3 sequence is CATRDRDNEQYF. The CDR3 coding sequence is TGTGCCACCCGGGACAGGGACAACGAGCAGTACTTC.

The chain recombines TRBV27 with TRBJ2-7; D ambiguous. CDR1 is MNHEY and CDR2 is SMNVEV in the germline V gene (reference sequence). V lost 2 bases and J lost 6, with 14 bases in between. The length of the CDR3 is 14 residues. In nucleotides, the CDR3 is TGTGCCAGCAGTTTAGAATCCAGGCCATCCGAGCAGTACTTC. Amino acid sequence: CASSLESRPSEQYF.

The gene calls are TRBV19 and TRBJ2-3; D uncertain. V lost 1 base and J 1 base, leaving 9 bases between the germline ends. Germline-derived CDR1 and CDR2 are LNHDA and SQIVND (reference sequence). The CDR3 has 15 amino acids. CDR3 sequence: CASSIGPGGTDTQYF. In nucleotides, the CDR3 is TGTGCCAGTAGTATAGGACCGGGTGGCACAGATACGCAGTATTTT.

The V gene is TRBV11-2, the J gene TRBJ2-7; no definite D call. V was shortened by 6 bases and J by 0 bases, with 9 bases between the two germline ends. The CDR3 consists of 13 residues. Per germline, CDR1 SGHAT and CDR2 FQNNGV. CDR3 loop: CASSPLNSYEQYF. The CDR3 nucleotides are TGTGCCAGCAGTCCTCTGAACTCCTACGAGCAGTACTTC.

CDR3 amino acids: CASSQSGMGNYGYTF. The CDR3 coding sequence is TGCGCCAGCAGCCAATCAGGGATGGGGAACTATGGCTACACCTTC. The rearrangement uses TRBV4-1 and TRBJ1-2; maybe TRBD1 (5 bases). Trimming removed 2 bases at V and 2 bases at J, with 12 bases between. Per the germline V gene, CDR1 is MGHRA and CDR2 is YSYEKL. CDR3 length equals 15 residues.